These 21 T cell receptor beta chains were sequenced from one sample in a study of blood T cell repertoires in COVID-19. Profiled with immunoSEQ multiplex PCR; TCRdb holds only in-frame clones, not every one. Of tens of thousands of clones in the sample, 68% were seen once. Sequenced: peripheral blood. The receptors here all came from a woman between 70 and 85 years old with acute or convalescent COVID-19.

The rearrangement uses TRBV6-2 or TRBV6-3 and TRBJ2-1; a weak D match, TRBD2 (9 bases). The CDR3 sequence is 22 residues long. V lost 6 bases, J lost 9 bases, and 42 bases lay in between. The V gene's germline CDR1 is MNHEY and CDR2 SVGEGT. In DNA, the CDR3 is TGTGCCAGCAGCCCCGGCGGGGGGGGCGTCACAGGGGGAAGTAGCGGGGGATCTGAGCAGTTCTTC. It encodes CASSPGGGGVTGGSSGGSEQFF.

The gene calls are TRBV9 and TRBJ2-1, with 12 bases matching TRBD2. J lost 1 base, V lost 7 bases, and 12 bases had no gene match. The CDR3 runs to 18 residues. CDR1 is SGDLS, CDR2 YYNGEE, per germline. Here the CDR3 reads CASQLRLAGVRSYNEQFF. For the CDR3, the DNA is TGTGCCAGCCAACTCAGACTAGCGGGAGTTCGTTCCTACAATGAGCAGTTCTTC.

The rearrangement links TRBV24-1 to TRBJ2-5; TRBD2 agrees at 12 bases. CDR1 and CDR2 (germline): KGHDR, SFDVKD. There are 14 residues in the CDR3. V was pared by 5 bases and J by 4 bases, with 1 base of the junction left unmatched. The CDR3 sequence is CATSVTSGGETQYF. The CDR3 DNA follows: TGTGCCACCAGTGTGACTAGCGGGGGAGAGACCCAGTACTTC.

The chain joins TRBV7-3 to TRBJ2-3; tentative D call: TRBD2 (6 bases). Germline V gene sequence: CDR1 SGHTA, CDR2 FQGTGA. The CDR3 covers 16 residues. V dropped 5 bases and J dropped 0 bases, with 15 bases sitting between them. The CDR3 DNA reads as TGTGCCAGCAGCCAAAATGGCGGGACTAGCACAGATACGCAGTATTTT. Its protein is CASSQNGGTSTDTQYF.

This rearrangement joins TRBV7-9 to TRBJ1-4; TRBD1 agrees at 9 bases. CDR1 SEHNR and CDR2 FQNEAQ come from the germline V gene (reference sequence). The ends lost 5 bases at V and 7 bases at J; junction bases unmatched: 8. This CDR3 has 15 residues. CDR3 bases: TGTGCCAGCAGCATCACGGACAGGGGACGTGAAAAACTGTTTTTT. Translation: CASSITDRGREKLFF.

The chain has TRBV4-1 and TRBJ2-1, with D perhaps TRBD1 (6 bases). In germline, CDR1 is MGHRA, CDR2 YSYEKL. CDR3 length equals 16 residues. With 3 bases removed from V and 0 bases from J, the gap between germline ends came to 12 bases. The CDR3 DNA is TGCGCCAGCAGCCAGCCACCCAGGGGCTCCTACAATGAGCAGTTCTTC. This sequence encodes CASSQPPRGSYNEQFF.

This chain uses TRBV29-1 with TRBJ2-7, with TRBD1 matching over 8 bases. The CDR3 length is 12 residues. Per germline, CDR1 SQVTM and CDR2 ANQGSEA. The V gene end was trimmed by 3 bases and the J gene end by 5 bases; junction bases not matched to a gene: 3. As DNA, the CDR3 is TGCAGCGTTGAGGCAGGGGGCCACGAGCAGTACTTC. This gives the protein CSVEAGGHEQYF.

The chain is built from TRBV4-3 and TRBJ2-2; D may be TRBD1 (5 bases). V gave up 0 bases and J gave up 7 bases, with 15 bases separating them. The CDR3 length is 16 residues. The germline V gene encodes CDR1 LGHNA and CDR2 YSLEER. In DNA form, the CDR3 reads TGCGCCAGCAGCCAAGATGGGGCCATAGGCGTCGGGGAGCTGTTTTTT. This translates into CASSQDGAIGVGELFF.

The gene calls are TRBV19 and TRBJ2-5; D might be TRBD1 (6 bases). This CDR3 region has 13 residues. Germline V CDR1 and CDR2: LNHDA, SQIVND (reference sequence). The ends were cut back, 6 bases at V and 2 bases at J, with 10 bases in the middle. This chain's CDR3 is CASSVGQQETQYF. DNA of the CDR3: TGTGCCAGTAGCGTCGGACAGCAAGAGACCCAGTACTTC.

This clone was observed a single time. This chain uses TRBV29-1 with TRBJ2-5; perhaps TRBD2 as D (5 bases). This CDR3 is 12 amino acids long. V was cut by 2 bases and J by 4 bases, with 8 bases left in between. Germline loops: CDR1 SQVTM, CDR2 ANQGSEA. Here the CDR3 reads CSVERGGETQYF. The CDR3 nucleotides are TGCAGCGTTGAAAGAGGAGGAGAGACCCAGTACTTC.

This clone was found a few times. The chain carries TRBV7-8 and TRBJ2-7; no clear D. V was pared by 2 bases and J by 1 base, with 9 bases between. In germline, CDR1 is SGHVS, CDR2 FQNEAQ. The CDR3 contains 14 residues. CDR3 DNA: TGTGCCAGCAGCTTACGTAGTCAATCCTACGAGCAGTACTTC. As protein: CASSLRSQSYEQYF.

This clone was observed a single time. This chain connects TRBV3-1 (or the pseudogene TRBV3-2) to TRBJ2-1, with 11 bases matching TRBD2. This CDR3 has 16 amino acids. Germline CDR1 is LGHDT and CDR2 is YNNKEL (reference sequence). The V segment lost 3 bases and the J segment 8 bases; nucleotides outside the gene matches: 9. The CDR3 reads CASSQELAGALDEQFF. The CDR3 bases are TGTGCCAGCAGCCAGGAACTAGCGGGGGCCCTTGATGAGCAGTTCTTC.

V is TRBV9 and J is TRBJ2-2, with D possibly being TRBD2 (5 bases). The V gene lost 0 bases and the J gene lost 0 bases, with 12 bases spanning the gap. Germline V gives CDR1 SGDLS, CDR2 YYNGEE. The CDR3 sequence is 17 residues long. CDR3 coding DNA: TGTGCCAGCAGCGTAGAAGGACTCCTCACGAACACCGGGGAGCTGTTTTTT. This codes for CASSVEGLLTNTGELFF.

This clone has a single count. V is TRBV28 and J is TRBJ1-6; D is unresolved. The germline gives CDR1 MDHEN, CDR2 SYDVKM. This CDR3 region has 13 residues. Trimming stripped 5 bases from V and 8 bases from J, with 10 bases between. CDR3 loop: CASSLPGYSPLHF. Written as DNA, the CDR3 is TGTGCCAGCAGTCTCCCGGGGTATTCACCCCTCCACTTT.

The V and J genes are TRBV2 and TRBJ2-1; 8 positions agree with TRBD1. V was clipped by 10 bases and J by 6 bases; unmatched bases: 23. CDR1 is SNHLY and CDR2 is FYNNEI in the germline V gene. The CDR3 spans 18 residues. The CDR3 is CATSRGLRQGSLSNEQFF. In nucleotides, the CDR3 is TGTGCCACCTCCAGGGGTTTGAGACAGGGGTCTTTAAGCAATGAGCAGTTCTTC.

This chain joins TRBV7-9 and TRBJ2-1, with 11 bases that match TRBD2. CDR3 size: 16 residues. Germline values: CDR1 SEHNR, CDR2 FQNEAQ (reference sequence). V trimming: 5 bases; J trimming: 4 bases; junction bases outside the gene matches: 7. The CDR3 reads CASSPRTSGHYNEQFF. CDR3 DNA sequence: TGTGCCAGCAGCCCACGGACTAGCGGGCATTACAATGAGCAGTTCTTC. The entire variable domain, with the rest obtained from reference TRBV7-9 and TRBJ2-1, is as follows: DTGVSQNPRHKITKRGQNVTFRCDPISEHNRLYWYRQTLGQGPEFLTYFQNEAQLEKSRLLSDRFSAERPKGSFSTLEIQRTEQGDSAMYLCASSPRTSGHYNEQFFGPGTRLTVL.

V is TRBV7-2 and J is TRBJ2-6; D not resolved. CDR1 SGHTA and CDR2 FQGNSA come from the germline V gene. The V and J ends lost 1 base and 0 bases respectively, with 4 bases between them. This CDR3 comprises 15 residues. The CDR3 spells CASSLDNSGANVLTF. Written as DNA, the CDR3 is TGTGCCAGCAGCTTAGACAACTCTGGGGCCAACGTCCTGACTTTC. Combining the CDR3 with reference TRBV7-2 and TRBJ2-6 gives the whole variable domain GAGVSQSPSNKVTEKGKDVELRCDPISGHTALYWYRQSLGQGLEFLIYFQGNSAPDKSGLPSDRFSAERTGGSVSTLTIQRTQQEDSAVYLCASSLDNSGANVLTFGAGSRLTVL.

This clone was seen just once. V is TRBV5-1 and J is TRBJ2-1; 14 nucleotides align to TRBD2. The CDR3 covers 15 residues. Losses at the gene ends were 4 bases for V and 6 bases for J; bases not matched to a gene: 3. The germline V gene has CDR1 SGHRS and CDR2 YFSETQ. The CDR3 DNA sequence: TGCGCCAGCAGCGTGACTAGCGGGGGGGCCAATGAGCAGTTCTTC. Translation gives CASSVTSGGANEQFF.

The V gene is TRBV14, the J gene TRBJ2-3, with 7 positions matching TRBD1. V lost 4 bases to trimming and J lost 5 bases; unmatched junction nucleotides: 6. This CDR3 spans 14 amino acids. Germline CDR1 is SGHDN and CDR2 is FVKESK. The CDR3 DNA sequence: TGTGCCAGCAGCCTGCTCGGGACAGAAGATACGCAGTATTTT. Encoded protein: CASSLLGTEDTQYF.

This clone occurred once. The chain uses TRBV6-5 and TRBJ1-2, with a tentative D call TRBD1 (6 bases). Germline-derived CDR1 and CDR2 are MNHEY and SVGAGI. The CDR3 sequence is 14 residues long. V dropped 2 bases and J dropped 6 bases, with 13 bases sitting between them. This CDR3 reads CASSYGGGLDGYTF. The CDR3 DNA reads as TGTGCCAGCAGTTACGGGGGGGGCTTAGATGGCTACACCTTC.

The gene calls are TRBV15 and TRBJ2-7, with 8 nucleotides matching TRBD2. From germline, CDR1 is LNHNV and CDR2 YYDKDF (reference sequence). V lost 1 base, J lost 7 bases, and 12 bases stayed unmatched. There are 16 residues in the CDR3. The CDR3 DNA reads as TGTGCCACCAGCAGAGCTGAGCGGGGGTGGGTACTGGAGCAGTACTTC. Protein product: CATSRAERGWVLEQYF.